This TCR beta chain was captured by sequencing in a study of regulatory T cells in long-lasting Graves disease. V dropped 1 base and J dropped 5; count of bases not matched to a gene: 8. Germline V gene sequence: CDR1 SQVTM, CDR2 ANQGSEA. The CDR3 length is 15 residues. This clonotype was detected only a few times. No antigen is known for it. Noted time point: persistent/refractory GD, antithyroid drugs over 5 years with positive TRAb. Scientists built the TCR library using RNA that was extracted from PBMCs. General study findings and limits: Small sample size may have lowered accuracy. Favored gene segments in persistent disease were TRBV28, TRBJ1-2 and TRBJ2-5. Whereas roughly 1,000 public clonotypes were shared by new patients, persistent patients shared more, at about 2,500.

Building the TCR beta libraries relied on iRepertoire HTBI primers, and CDR3 regions underwent Arm-PCR. MiXCR was run by TCRdb on the multiplex PCR reads, yielding one entry per CDR3 protein. This table has around 400,000 distinct CDR3 sequences, roughly 24% appearing once. This material consisted of peripheral blood mononuclear cells (PBMCs), taken when the disease was refractory, from a patient treated with antithyroid drugs. The rearrangement uses TRBV29-1 and TRBJ2-3, with 8 bases fitting TRBD2. The TCR originated in a middle-aged woman with Graves disease. CDR3 bases: TGCAGCGTTGAAGGGGGCCGCCTAGCGGGAGATACGCAGTATTTT. It codes for CSVEGGRLAGDTQYF.